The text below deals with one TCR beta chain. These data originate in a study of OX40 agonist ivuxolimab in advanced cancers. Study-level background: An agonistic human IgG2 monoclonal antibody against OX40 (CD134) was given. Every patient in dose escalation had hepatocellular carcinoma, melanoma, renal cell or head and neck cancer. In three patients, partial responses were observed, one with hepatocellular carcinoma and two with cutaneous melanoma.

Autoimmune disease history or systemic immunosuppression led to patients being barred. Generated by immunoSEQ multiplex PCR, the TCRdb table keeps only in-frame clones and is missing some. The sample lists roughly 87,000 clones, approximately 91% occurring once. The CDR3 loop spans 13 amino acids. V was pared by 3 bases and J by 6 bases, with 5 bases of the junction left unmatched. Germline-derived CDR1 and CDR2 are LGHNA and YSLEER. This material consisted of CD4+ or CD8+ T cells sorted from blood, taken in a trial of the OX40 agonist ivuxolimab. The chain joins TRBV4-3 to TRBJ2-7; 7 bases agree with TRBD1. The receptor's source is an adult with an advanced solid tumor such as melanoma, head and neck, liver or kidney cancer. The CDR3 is CASSQNRGVEQYF. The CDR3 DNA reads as TGCGCCAGCAGCCAGAACAGGGGAGTCGAGCAGTACTTC.